These 28 T cell receptor beta chains were all obtained from the same sample, sequenced in a study of blood T cells in healthy people across ages. A J-beta primer mix and a sample-barcoded 5' primer were used in a second PCR of roughly 6 to 12 cycles. Each CDR3 protein is one row after TCRdb ran MiXCR on the 5' RACE reads. The table has around 850,000 distinct CDR3 sequences, about 36% seen once; the top ten hold 13%. The specimen was blood. The receptor set was obtained from a man younger than 30 in good health.

This clonotype came up once. The gene calls are TRBV5-1 and TRBJ2-1, with 8 bases lining up with TRBD1. Germline CDR1 is SGHRS and CDR2 is YFSETQ. This CDR3 contains 18 residues. V gave up 0 bases and J gave up 4 bases; unmatched junction bases: 12. In DNA, the CDR3 is TGCGCCAGCAGCTTGGCCGGACAGGGTGTAGAGATGTACAATGAGCAGTTCTTC. The encoded protein is CASSLAGQGVEMYNEQFF. The full variable domain, its missing parts supplied by reference TRBV5-1 and TRBJ2-1, is KAGVTQTPRYLIKTRGQQVTLSCSPISGHRSVSWYQQTPGQGLQFLFEYFSETQRNKGNFPGRFSGRQFSNSRSEMNVSTLELGDSALYLCASSLAGQGVEMYNEQFFGPGTRLTVL.

The CDR3: CASSWRQGTNYGYTF. CDR3 nucleotide sequence: TGTGCCAGCAGCTGGAGACAGGGAACTAACTATGGCTACACCTTC. The chain is built from TRBV5-6 and TRBJ1-2; 7 bases map to TRBD1. The V segment lost 3 bases and the J segment 0 bases; nucleotides outside the gene matches: 5. The CDR3 sequence is 15 residues long. CDR1 SGHDT and CDR2 YYEEEE come from the germline V gene.

The genes are TRBV7-2 and TRBJ2-7, with a possible D match to TRBD2 (6 bases). Per germline, CDR1 SGHTA and CDR2 FQGNSA. Trimming took off 7 bases at V and 7 bases at J, with 17 bases between the two ends. This CDR3 has 13 residues. Written as DNA, the CDR3 is TGTGCCAGCACCTGGGCGGGGTCCGATGAGCAGTACTTC. Translation gives CASTWAGSDEQYF. The entire variable domain, with the rest obtained from reference TRBV7-2 and TRBJ2-7, is as follows: GAGVSQSPSNKVTEKGKDVELRCDPISGHTALYWYRQSLGQGLEFLIYFQGNSAPDKSGLPSDRFSAERTGGSVSTLTIQRTQQEDSAVYLCASTWAGSDEQYFGPGTRLTVT.

This clonotype was seen at least ten times. The chain couples TRBV4-2 to TRBJ2-7; 9 positions agree with TRBD1. The V gene end was trimmed by 4 bases and the J gene end by 1 base; junction bases not matched to a gene: 5. This CDR3 spans 15 amino acids. The V gene's germline CDR1 is LGHNA and CDR2 YNFKEQ. CDR3 in DNA: TGTGCCAGCAGCCCCTACAGGGGGCTATCCTACGAGCAGTACTTC. Translating gives CASSPYRGLSYEQYF.

Concerning this clonotype: No conserved phenylalanine or tryptophan ends this CDR3, so it is likely a read error. The chain couples TRBV4-1 to TRBJ2-1; the D gene is possibly TRBD2 (6 bases). The J call may be incorrect, as the DNA end agrees better with TRBJ2-7. The germline V gene encodes CDR1 MGHRA and CDR2 YSYEKL. The length of the CDR3 is 15 residues. The CDR3 reads CASSQVHSGVGEQYY. The CDR3 bases are TGCGCCAGCAGCCAAGTTCATTCGGGAGTTGGTGAGCAGTACTAC.

As regards this clonotype: One junction end disagrees with the germline gene, perhaps due to a read error. CDR3 residues: CVSSLAYRGREKLFF. The DNA for the CDR3 is TGTGTCAGCAGTTTAGCGTACAGGGGGCGTGAAAAACTGTTTTTT. This rearrangement joins TRBV12-3 or TRBV12-4 to TRBJ1-4, with 9 bases that match TRBD1. This CDR3 region has 15 residues.

This clonotype appeared a few times. At one end, the junction sequence differs from germline, possibly due to a read error. The chain has TRBV29-1 and TRBJ1-1; 7 bases fit TRBD1. CDR3 length: 14 amino acids. Germline CDR1 is SQVTM and CDR2 is ANQGSEA. In DNA form, the CDR3 reads TGCAGCGCTGAATTGACAGGGCTAAACACTGAAGCTTTCTTT. Its translation is CSAELTGLNTEAFF.

This clonotype has more than one count but fewer than ten. The V gene is TRBV11-2, the J gene TRBJ2-1; TRBD1 agrees at 7 bases. Germline CDR1 reads SGHAT; CDR2 reads FQNNGV. The CDR3 covers 18 residues. Trimming at V came to 1 base and at J to 0 bases, leaving 9 bases not matched to a gene. CDR3 in DNA: TGTGCCAGCAGCTTAGGGGTGGGGACAGCTAGCTCCTACAATGAGCAGTTCTTC. Translation gives CASSLGVGTASSYNEQFF.

The J gene is TRBJ2-2, the V gene TRBV6-6; 7 bases line up with TRBD1. J was trimmed by 2 bases and V by 2 bases; bases with no gene match: 2. The length of the CDR3 is 15 residues. Germline V gene sequence: CDR1 MNHNY, CDR2 SVGAGI (reference sequence). The CDR3 DNA is TGTGCCAGCAGTTACGGGACAGCTAACACCGGGGAGCTGTTTTTT. It codes for CASSYGTANTGELFF.

This clonotype was observed at least ten times. This rearrangement joins TRBV4-3 to TRBJ2-3; D gene uncertain. The CDR3 runs 15 residues. Germline-derived CDR1 and CDR2 are LGHNA and YSLEER. Between the trimmed V and J ends, which lost 0 bases and 1 base, there was a span of 8 bases. This chain's CDR3 is CASSQDGAGTDTQYF. CDR3 nucleotide sequence: TGCGCCAGCAGCCAAGATGGTGCAGGCACAGATACGCAGTATTTT.

This clonotype has only a few counts. The CDR3 region has the DNA TGCAGTGCGAACAGGGGCTACGAGCAGTACTTC. Translating gives CSANRGYEQYF. The V gene is TRBV20-1, the J gene TRBJ2-7; 7 nucleotides match TRBD1. The germline CDR1 and CDR2 sequences are DFQATT and SNEGSKA (reference sequence). With V trimmed by 6 bases and J by 3 bases, 2 bases remained unmatched. This CDR3 is 11 amino acids long.

The V call is TRBV20-1, the J call TRBJ2-1, with D hard to call. The CDR3 length is 15 residues. Germline-derived CDR1 and CDR2 are DFQATT and SNEGSKA (reference sequence). V was trimmed by 0 bases and J by 1 base, leaving 10 bases between them. CDR3 in amino acids: CSARDTQDSYNEQFF. The CDR3 nucleotides are TGCAGTGCTAGAGATACTCAGGATTCCTACAATGAGCAGTTCTTC.

This clonotype appeared once. This may stem from a read error, because a much larger clone lies one nucleotide away. The V call is TRBV5-1, the J call TRBJ1-2, with D unresolved. This CDR3 has 14 residues. Trimming removed 4 bases at V and 3 bases at J, with 13 bases between. CDR1 and CDR2 (germline): SGHRS, YFSETQ. This CDR3 is CASSMHQADYGYTF. For the CDR3, the DNA is TGCGCCAGCAGCATGCACCAGGCTGACTATGGCTACACCTTC.

This chain uses TRBV12-3 or TRBV12-4 with TRBJ1-2, with D possibly TRBD1 on 5 matching bases. The CDR3 has 14 residues. V shed 7 bases and J shed 8 bases, with 20 bases lying between them. The CDR3 here is CASTERDRDCGYTF. In DNA, the CDR3 is TGTGCCAGCACCGAGAGGGACCGAGACTGCGGCTACACCTTC.

This chain uses TRBV7-2 with TRBJ1-1; D gene ambiguous. CDR1 is SGHTA, CDR2 FQGNSA, per germline. This CDR3 contains 15 residues. V was trimmed by 5 bases and J by 5 bases, leaving 18 bases between them. CDR3 coding DNA: TGTGCCAGCAGCCCCGTATATCAACGGTGGACTGAAGCTTTCTTT. It translates to CASSPVYQRWTEAFF.

This chain joins TRBV7-2 and TRBJ1-6, with 7 nucleotides matching TRBD1. V was pared by 4 bases and J by 6 bases, with 6 bases of the junction left unmatched. This CDR3 has 15 amino acids. Germline CDR1 reads SGHTA; CDR2 reads FQGNSA. DNA for the CDR3: TGTGCCAGCAGCTGGGCGACAGGGTCTAATTCACCCCTCCACTTT. Translating gives CASSWATGSNSPLHF.

V usage is TRBV15 and J usage is TRBJ2-7, with TRBD2 as a possible D gene (5 bases). Trimming stripped 1 base from V and 4 bases from J, with 8 bases between. This CDR3 is built from 13 residues. The germline gives CDR1 LNHNV, CDR2 YYDKDF (reference sequence). The CDR3 nucleotides read TGTGCCACCAGCAGAGGACGGGGATACGAGCAGTACTTC. Its translation: CATSRGRGYEQYF.

V and J are TRBV4-3 and TRBJ2-5, with TRBD1 matching over 8 bases. The DNA end lines up better with TRBJ2-7; the J call may be wrong. This CDR3 is built from 13 residues. CDR1 is LGHNA, CDR2 YSLEER, per germline. The CDR3 sequence is CASSRQGYHEQYF. In nucleotides, the CDR3 is TGCGCCAGCAGCCGACAGGGGTACCACGAGCAGTACTTC.

The chain carries TRBV24-1 and TRBJ1-5, with 7 bases lining up with TRBD1. V trimming: 7 bases; J trimming: 5 bases; junction bases outside the gene matches: 7. The CDR3 is made up of 14 amino acids. Germline V gives CDR1 KGHDR, CDR2 SFDVKD. This CDR3 is CATSFGTEDQPQHF. CDR3 nucleotides: TGTGCCACCAGCTTCGGGACAGAGGATCAGCCCCAGCATTTT.

The rearrangement uses TRBV3-1 and TRBJ2-5, with 9 nucleotides matching TRBD1. V was clipped by 1 base and J by 4 bases; unmatched bases: 4. Germline-derived CDR1 and CDR2 are LGHDT and YNNKEL (reference sequence). The CDR3 has 15 amino acids. The CDR3: CASSQAGTGLETQYF. The CDR3 coding sequence is TGTGCCAGCAGCCAAGCCGGGACAGGGCTAGAGACCCAGTACTTC.

Ten or more counts support this clonotype. The chain couples TRBV7-9 to TRBJ2-3; the match to TRBD1 covers 9 bases. The CDR3 is 15 amino acids. V shed 7 bases and J 0 bases; nucleotides not matched to a gene: 5. Germline-derived CDR1 and CDR2 are SEHNR and FQNEAQ (reference sequence). For the CDR3, the DNA is TGTGCCAGCAACCGGGACAGGGCCAGCACAGATACGCAGTATTTT. It is translated as CASNRDRASTDTQYF.

The chain links TRBV4-2 to TRBJ1-6; D is uncertain. This CDR3 spans 16 amino acids. Trimming cost V 4 bases and J 0 bases, with 10 bases left between them. CDR1 and CDR2 (germline): LGHNA, YNFKEQ. The CDR3 DNA follows: TGTGCCAGCAGCCCTGAAAAGAGCTCCTATAATTCACCCCTCCACTTT. Translation: CASSPEKSSYNSPLHF.

This clonotype was seen more than once but under ten times. The V and J genes are TRBV27 and TRBJ2-7, with a possible D match to TRBD1 (5 bases). CDR1 is MNHEY, CDR2 SMNVEV, per germline (reference sequence). Trimming left V 5 bases short and J 1 base short, with 15 bases between. The CDR3 is 15 residues long. CDR3 nucleotide sequence: TGTGCCAGCAGTCCCCGTGGGGCAGTGTCCTACGAGCAGTACTTC. Translation gives CASSPRGAVSYEQYF.

The V and J genes are TRBV2 and TRBJ2-5; 7 bases match TRBD1. V lost 6 bases to trimming and J lost 2 bases; unmatched junction nucleotides: 6. Germline assignment: CDR1 SNHLY and CDR2 FYNNEI. This CDR3 contains 14 residues. CDR3 residues: CASSPGDRQETQYF. The CDR3 DNA reads TGTGCCAGCAGCCCTGGGGACAGACAAGAGACCCAGTACTTC.

This clonotype was seen once. This chain connects TRBV12-3 or TRBV12-4 to TRBJ1-2; maybe TRBD1 (5 bases). The CDR3 spans 11 residues. This CDR3 reads CGSGGGYGYTF. The DNA of the CDR3 is TGTGGGTCGGGGGGAGGCTATGGCTACACCTTC.

This clonotype was observed a handful of times. The V and J genes are TRBV9 and TRBJ2-5, with a tentative D call TRBD2 (5 bases). This CDR3 spans 14 amino acids. Trimming left V 0 bases short and J 5 bases short, with 11 bases between. CDR1 and CDR2 (germline): SGDLS, YYNGEE. The CDR3 loop is CASSVASGEETQYF. In DNA, the CDR3 is TGTGCCAGCAGCGTAGCAAGCGGAGAGGAGACCCAGTACTTC.

The chain carries TRBV18 and TRBJ2-7; 7 positions match TRBD1. The trim removed 3 bases at V and 2 bases at J, leaving 7 bases unmatched. The CDR3 covers 15 residues. CDR1 and CDR2 (germline): KGHSH, LQKENI. CDR3 in amino acids: CASSPPDRAPYEQYF. CDR3 DNA: TGTGCCAGCTCACCGCCTGACAGGGCCCCCTACGAGCAGTACTTC.

The genes are TRBV10-3 and TRBJ2-4; unclear D gene. CDR3 size: 11 residues. Trimming left V 3 bases short and J 13 bases short, with 10 bases between. Looked up from germline, CDR1 is ENHRY and CDR2 is SYGVKD. CDR3 coding DNA: TGTGCCATCAGTGACGTAGATGAGCAGTACTTC. It is translated as CAISDVDEQYF.